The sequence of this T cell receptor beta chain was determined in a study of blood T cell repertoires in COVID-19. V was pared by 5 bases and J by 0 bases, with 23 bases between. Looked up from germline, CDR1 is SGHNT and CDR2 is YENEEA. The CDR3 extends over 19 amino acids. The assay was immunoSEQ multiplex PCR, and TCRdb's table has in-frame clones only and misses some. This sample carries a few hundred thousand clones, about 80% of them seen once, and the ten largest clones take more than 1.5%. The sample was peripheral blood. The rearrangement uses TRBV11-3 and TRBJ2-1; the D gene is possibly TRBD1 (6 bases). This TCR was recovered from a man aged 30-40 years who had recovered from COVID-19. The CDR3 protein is CASSTRAGDSESSYNEQFF. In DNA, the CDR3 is TGTGCCAGCAGCACCAGGGCAGGGGATAGCGAGAGCTCCTACAATGAGCAGTTCTTC.